This TCR beta chain was observed in a study of Graves' ophthalmopathy and Graves' hyperthyroidism. Points from the study as a whole: Sensitivity reached 85% to 90% and specificity 81.08% for a 13-signature model separating ophthalmopathy from stable hyperthyroidism.

This clonotype was counted at least ten times. Its antigen is still unknown. Out of roughly 9.3 ml of fresh peripheral blood, PBMCs were obtained. Germline V CDR1 and CDR2: LNHDA, SQIVND (reference sequence). V was pared by 4 bases and J by 5 bases, with 11 bases between. The CDR3 totals 13 residues. RNA transcripts were the source from which TCR beta CDR3 regions were amplified. First-round RT-PCR employed HTBI primers, with a second-round multiplex PCR after it. In TCRdb, the multiplex PCR reads were re-called with MiXCR into one record per CDR3 protein. The profile shows fewer than 600,000 distinct CDR3 sequences, 13% to 15% of them singletons.

The sequence came from a woman in her thirties with Graves' ophthalmopathy. The chain has TRBV19 and TRBJ2-5; D might be TRBD2 (5 bases). The sample comprised blood. CDR3 protein: CASSKGVEETQYF. CDR3 bases: TGTGCCAGTAGTAAGGGAGTCGAGGAGACCCAGTACTTC. The whole variable domain, remainder taken from reference TRBV19 and TRBJ2-5, is DGGITQSPKYLFRKEGQNVTLSCEQNLNHDAMYWYRQDPGQGLRLIYYSQIVNDFQKGDIAEGYSVSREKKESFPLTVTSAQKNPTAFYLCASSKGVEETQYFGPGTRLLVL.